A selection of T cell receptor beta chains follows, all from one sample in a study of T cells in Graves' hyperthyroidism and ophthalmopathy. TCRdb ran MiXCR on the multiplex PCR reads and lists one entry per CDR3 protein. The sample records 500,000 to 600,000 distinct CDR3 sequences, roughly 46% being singletons. Sequences were obtained from peripheral blood or thyroid tissue (not recorded which). Source of these receptors: a woman in her late teens or twenties with Graves' hyperthyroidism. CDR3s include the opening cysteine and the closing phenylalanine or tryptophan. Fields, in order: clone size, J gene, V gene, D gene, CDR3 protein, CDR3 DNA. The D gene is left open where the match is weak. Rows give clone size only sometimes, using once, few, many, or a class for an expanded clone.

>many|TRBJ2-5|TRBV6-6|TRBD2
CASSKPGEGETQYF
TGTGCCAGCAGTAAACCTGGGGAGGGGGAGACCCAGTACTTC
>-|TRBJ2-1|TRBV5-4|-
CASSPETELHYNEQFF
TGTGCCAGCAGCCCAGAAACGGAGCTACATTACAATGAGCAGTTCTTC
>-|TRBJ1-5|TRBV12-3/TRBV12-4|-
CASKRGPYRWSNQPQHF
TGTGCCAGCAAACGGGGCCCCTACCGATGGAGCAATCAGCCCCAGCATTTT
>many|TRBJ2-7|TRBV5-6|TRBD2
CASSLSLAGPEDEQYF
TGTGCCAGCAGCTTAAGTCTAGCGGGACCCGAGGACGAGCAGTACTTC
>-|TRBJ2-5|TRBV7-8|TRBD1
CASSQGSTGAETQYF
TGCGCCAGCAGCCAAGGTAGTACAGGGGCGGAGACCCAGTACTTC
>-|TRBJ1-3|TRBV29-1|-
CSATDQTNTIYF
TGCAGCGCAACGGACCAGACGAACACCATATATTTT
>-|TRBJ2-7|TRBV15|-
CATSGGQAEVWNEQYF
TGTGCCACCAGCGGGGGGCAGGCGGAGGTTTGGAATGAGCAGTACTTC
>many|TRBJ2-7|TRBV10-3|TRBD1
CAISPTWTGDHYEQYF
TGTGCCATCAGCCCCACATGGACAGGCGATCACTACGAGCAGTACTTC
>many|TRBJ1-6|TRBV20-1|TRBD1
CSARERGRNSPLHF
TGCAGTGCTAGAGAGAGGGGGCGTAATTCACCCCTCCACTTT
>many|TRBJ1-1|TRBV10-3|-
CAISVEGTEAFF
TGTGCCATCAGTGTAGAAGGAACTGAAGCTTTCTTT
>-|TRBJ2-7|TRBV29-1|TRBD1
CSLGQTYEQYF
TGCAGCCTGGGACAGACCTACGAGCAGTACTTC
>-|TRBJ2-7|TRBV10-3|TRBD2
CAISESSGSKSYNEQYF
TGTGCCATCAGTGAGAGTAGCGGGAGTAAATCATACAATGAGCAGTACTTC
>few|TRBJ2-7|TRBV27|TRBD1
CASSIHRGGYEQYF
TGTGCCAGCAGTATACACAGGGGTGGCTACGAGCAGTACTTC
>-|TRBJ2-2|TRBV24-1|TRBD1
CATSGTGYRTGELFF
TGTGCCACCAGTGGGACAGGGTACAGGACCGGGGAGCTGTTTTTT
>-|TRBJ2-5|TRBV29-1|TRBD1
CSILTGARETQYF
TGCAGCATCCTGACAGGGGCCAGGGAGACCCAGTACTTC
>-|TRBJ1-4|TRBV10-2|TRBD1
CASPRDSSGDEKLFF
TGCGCCAGCCCCCGGGACAGCTCCGGGGATGAAAAACTGTTTTTT
>many|TRBJ1-4|TRBV7-9|-
CASSLLQGSSEKLFF
TGTGCCAGCAGCTTACTCCAGGGATCAAGTGAAAAACTGTTTTTT
>many|TRBJ1-1|TRBV12-3/TRBV12-4|-
CASSLQLLNTEAFF
TGTGCCAGCAGTTTACAACTGCTGAACACTGAAGCTTTCTTT
>many|TRBJ2-5|TRBV11-2|-
CASSLLGPETQYF
TGTGCCAGCAGCTTATTGGGGCCAGAGACCCAGTACTTC
>many|TRBJ2-2|TRBV5-5|-
CASSLLNTGELFF
TGTGCCAGCAGCTTGCTGAACACCGGGGAGCTGTTTTTT
>many|TRBJ1-5|TRBV12-3/TRBV12-4|-
CASSLETVSNQPQHF
TGTGCCAGCAGTTTAGAGACAGTTAGCAATCAGCCCCAGCATTTT
>many|TRBJ2-7|TRBV6-5|-
CASRGTHYEQYF
TGTGCCAGCAGGGGGACTCACTACGAGCAGTACTTC
>-|TRBJ1-4|TRBV7-9|-
CASSSGARKKLFF
TGTGCCAGCAGTTCGGGGGCAAGGAAAAAACTGTTTTTT
>-|TRBJ2-7|TRBV24-1|-
CATGDPKRLVLSLREQYF
TGTGCCACCGGTGATCCCAAGAGACTTGTACTCTCCCTCAGGGAGCAGTACTTC
>few|TRBJ2-1|TRBV2|TRBD2
CASGRWASGSYNEQFF
TGTGCCAGCGGGAGATGGGCTAGCGGGTCCTACAATGAGCAGTTCTTC
>-|TRBJ1-6|TRBV18|-
CASSSDRSYNSPLHF
TGTGCCAGCTCAAGCGACAGGTCCTATAATTCACCCCTCCACTTT
>many|TRBJ2-7|TRBV5-1|TRBD2
CASSLGLAGDYEQYF
TGCGCCAGCAGCTTGGGACTAGCGGGAGACTACGAGCAGTACTTC
>-|TRBJ1-5|TRBV7-6|-
CASSPIAASQHF
TGTGCCAGCAGCCCGATCGCGGCGTCCCAGCATTTT
>-|TRBJ2-5|TRBV18|-
CASSPPMAGQETQYF
TGTGCCAGCTCACCACCGATGGCGGGACAAGAGACCCAGTACTTC
>-|TRBJ2-3|TRBV2|TRBD2
CASSEAGTSGTDTQYF
TGTGCCAGCAGTGAAGCAGGGACTAGCGGCACAGATACGCAGTATTTT
>once|TRBJ2-7|TRBV7-2|TRBD1
CASSLSGTGVDEQYF
TGTGCCAGCAGCTTATCCGGGACAGGGGTGGACGAGCAGTACTTC
>-|TRBJ2-5|TRBV5-1|TRBD1
CASSAGQGVETQYF
TGCGCCAGCAGCGCCGGACAGGGTGTAGAGACCCAGTACTTC
>-|TRBJ2-7|TRBV7-9|-
CASSQVGSFEQYF
TGTGCCAGCAGCCAAGTCGGTAGTTTCGAGCAGTACTTC
>-|TRBJ2-7|TRBV9|-
CASSRDAGTEQYF
TGTGCCAGCAGCCGGGACGCGGGTACCGAGCAGTACTTC
>-|TRBJ2-7|TRBV29-1|TRBD2
CSVLGGLAGSREEQYF
TGCAGCGTTCTCGGGGGACTAGCGGGGAGTCGTGAAGAGCAGTACTTC
>many|TRBJ1-5|TRBV19|-
CASTRENQPQHF
TGTGCCAGCACGCGGGAGAATCAGCCCCAGCATTTT
>many|TRBJ1-4|TRBV14|-
CASSQKGFKEKLFF
TGTGCCAGCAGCCAAAAAGGGTTCAAGGAAAAACTGTTTTTT
>few|TRBJ1-5|TRBV30|TRBD1
CAWSFSDRTGYQPQHF
TGTGCCTGGAGTTTCTCTGACCGGACAGGGTATCAGCCCCAGCATTTT
>many|TRBJ2-5|TRBV7-9|-
CASSLNNQETQYF
TGTGCCAGCAGCTTAAATAACCAAGAGACCCAGTACTTC
>once|TRBJ1-2|TRBV29-1|-
CSSQESGGPGYTF
TGCAGCAGCCAAGAGTCAGGAGGTCCCGGCTACACCTTC
>-|TRBJ1-5|TRBV10-3|-
CAIAGVNQPQHF
TGTGCCATAGCGGGGGTCAATCAGCCCCAGCATTTT